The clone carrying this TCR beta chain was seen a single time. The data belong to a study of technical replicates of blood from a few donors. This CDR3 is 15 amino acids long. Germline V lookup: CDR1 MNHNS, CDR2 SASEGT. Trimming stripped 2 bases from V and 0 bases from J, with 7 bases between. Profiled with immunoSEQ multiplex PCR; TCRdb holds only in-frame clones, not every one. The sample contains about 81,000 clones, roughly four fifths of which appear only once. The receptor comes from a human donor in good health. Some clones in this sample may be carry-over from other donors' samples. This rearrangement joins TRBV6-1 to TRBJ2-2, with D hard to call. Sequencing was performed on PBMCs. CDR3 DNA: TGTGCCAGCAGTGAAAGTACTGCGAACACCGGGGAGCTGTTTTTT. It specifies CASSESTANTGELFF.